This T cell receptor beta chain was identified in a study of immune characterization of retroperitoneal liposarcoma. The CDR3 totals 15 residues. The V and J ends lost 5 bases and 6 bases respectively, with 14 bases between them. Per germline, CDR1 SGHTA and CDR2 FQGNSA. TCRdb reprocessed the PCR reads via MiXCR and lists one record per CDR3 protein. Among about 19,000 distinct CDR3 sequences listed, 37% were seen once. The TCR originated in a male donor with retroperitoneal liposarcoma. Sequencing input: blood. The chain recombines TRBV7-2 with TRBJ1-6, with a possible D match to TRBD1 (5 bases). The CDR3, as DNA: TGTGCCAGCAGCACGGAGGCGGGGACTAATTCACCCCTCCACTTT. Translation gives CASSTEAGTNSPLHF.